The following is a TCR beta chain sequence with its context. As handled by the study authors: By means of reference gene primer amplification, nucleated cell counts were estimated. Profiling relied on immunoSEQ multiplex PCR, and the TCRdb table lists in-frame clones only, not all of them. That table supplies the V and J calls and clone size; D and trimming were determined from the DNA. The table records 400,000 to 450,000 clones, less than 95% of them present only once. The data are from a study of blood T cell repertoires in COVID-19. The study drew participants aged about 18 to 90 years from some 23 US areas. What the recovered Cohort 3 donors had was two negative PCRs, clearance, or symptom resolution. Germline V lookup: CDR1 MDHEN, CDR2 SYDVKM. Trimming took off 4 bases at V and 0 bases at J, with 18 bases between the two ends. This CDR3 contains 18 residues.

The rearrangement joins TRBV28 to TRBJ1-4, with D perhaps TRBD1 (6 bases). The sequencing sample was made of PBMCs or T cells enriched from blood (not recorded which). The receptor comes from a man aged 18 to 35 who had recovered from COVID-19. The CDR3 is CASSSRWGRGPTNEKLFF. In DNA form, the CDR3 reads TGTGCCAGCAGTTCCCGGTGGGGGCGGGGGCCAACTAATGAAAAACTGTTTTTT.